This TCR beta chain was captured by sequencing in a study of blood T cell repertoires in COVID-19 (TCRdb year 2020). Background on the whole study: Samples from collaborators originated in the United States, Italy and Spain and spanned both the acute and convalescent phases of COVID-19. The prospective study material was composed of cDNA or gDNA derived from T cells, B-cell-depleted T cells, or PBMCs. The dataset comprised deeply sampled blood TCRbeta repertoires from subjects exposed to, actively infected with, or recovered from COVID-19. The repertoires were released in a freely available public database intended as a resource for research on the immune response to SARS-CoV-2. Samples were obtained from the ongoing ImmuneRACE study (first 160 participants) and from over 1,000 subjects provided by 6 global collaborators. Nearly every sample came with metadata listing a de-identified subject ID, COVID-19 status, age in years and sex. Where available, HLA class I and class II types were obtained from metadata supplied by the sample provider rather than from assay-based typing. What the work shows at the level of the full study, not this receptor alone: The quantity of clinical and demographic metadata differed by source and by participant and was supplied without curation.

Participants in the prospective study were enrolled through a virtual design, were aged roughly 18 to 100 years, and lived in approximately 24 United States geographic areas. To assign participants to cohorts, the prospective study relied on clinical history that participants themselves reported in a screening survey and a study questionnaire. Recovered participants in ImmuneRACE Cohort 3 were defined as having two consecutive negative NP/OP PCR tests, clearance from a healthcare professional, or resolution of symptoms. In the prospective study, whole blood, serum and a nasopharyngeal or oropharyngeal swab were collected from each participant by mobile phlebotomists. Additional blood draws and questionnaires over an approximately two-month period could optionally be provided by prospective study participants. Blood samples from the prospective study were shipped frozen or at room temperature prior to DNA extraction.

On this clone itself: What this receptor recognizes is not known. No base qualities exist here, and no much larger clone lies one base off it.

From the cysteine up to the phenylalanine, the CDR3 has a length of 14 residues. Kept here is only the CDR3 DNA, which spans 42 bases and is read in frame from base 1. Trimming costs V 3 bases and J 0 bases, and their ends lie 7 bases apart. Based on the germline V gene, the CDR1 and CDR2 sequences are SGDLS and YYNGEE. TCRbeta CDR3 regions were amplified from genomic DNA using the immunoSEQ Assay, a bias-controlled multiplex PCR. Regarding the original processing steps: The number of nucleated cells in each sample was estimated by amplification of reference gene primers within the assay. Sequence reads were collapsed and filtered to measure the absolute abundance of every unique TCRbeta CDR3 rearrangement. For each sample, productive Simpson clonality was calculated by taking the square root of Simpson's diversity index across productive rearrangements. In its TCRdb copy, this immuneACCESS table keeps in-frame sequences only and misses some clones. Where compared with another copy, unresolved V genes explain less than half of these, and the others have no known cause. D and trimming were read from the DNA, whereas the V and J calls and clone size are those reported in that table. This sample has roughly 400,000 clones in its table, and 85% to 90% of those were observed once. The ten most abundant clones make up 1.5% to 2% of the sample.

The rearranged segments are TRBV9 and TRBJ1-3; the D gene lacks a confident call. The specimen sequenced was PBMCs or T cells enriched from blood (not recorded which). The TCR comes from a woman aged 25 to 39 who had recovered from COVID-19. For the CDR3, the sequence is CASSDPSSGNTIYF. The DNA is TGTGCCAGCAGCGACCCTAGCTCTGGAAACACCATATATTTT.